This TCR beta chain derives from a study of graft-versus-host responses after intestinal transplantation. About the study: Induction with anti-thymocyte globulin, then tacrolimus and steroids for around three years, was given to all recipients.

Assay: immunoSEQ multiplex PCR; the TCRdb copy retains only in-frame clones and omits some. The sample includes roughly 92,000 clones, around 90% of them seen just once. Per the germline V gene, CDR1 is KGHSH and CDR2 is LQKENI. V gave up 3 bases and J gave up 0 bases, with 9 bases separating them. The CDR3 length is 15 residues. Turning to this clone: Its antigen is unidentified.

General study points: Patients who carried graft-donor T cell macrochimerism also had high graft-versus-host to host-versus-graft clonal ratios in their allografts.

The clonotype comes from a human donor who received an intestinal transplant. The V gene is TRBV18, the J gene TRBJ1-5, with D possibly being TRBD1 (6 bases). Here the sequenced sample was unstimulated CD4+ T cells sorted from spleen or lymph node cells, taken before intestinal transplant. The CDR3 protein is CASSPGQHSNQPQHF. As DNA, the CDR3 is TGTGCCAGCTCACCCGGACAGCATAGCAATCAGCCCCAGCATTTT. The full variable domain, rest sourced from reference TRBV18 and TRBJ1-5, is NAGVMQNPRHLVRRRGQEARLRCSPMKGHSHVYWYRQLPEEGLKFMVYLQKENIIDESGMPKERFSAEFPKEGPSILRIQQVVRGDSAAYFCASSPGQHSNQPQHFGDGTRLSIL.